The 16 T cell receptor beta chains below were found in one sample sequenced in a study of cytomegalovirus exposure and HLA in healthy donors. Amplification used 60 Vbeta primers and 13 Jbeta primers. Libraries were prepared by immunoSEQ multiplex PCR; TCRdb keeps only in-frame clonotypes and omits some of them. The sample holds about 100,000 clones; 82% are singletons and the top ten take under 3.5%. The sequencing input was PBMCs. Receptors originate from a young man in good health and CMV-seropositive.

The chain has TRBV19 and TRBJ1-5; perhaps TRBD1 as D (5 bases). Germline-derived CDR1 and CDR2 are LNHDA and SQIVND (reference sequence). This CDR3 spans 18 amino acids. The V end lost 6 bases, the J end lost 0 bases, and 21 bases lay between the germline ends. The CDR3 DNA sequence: TGTGCCAGTAGAGGGCAGGATCTGGGGACTTATAGCAATCAGCCCCAGCATTTT. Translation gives CASRGQDLGTYSNQPQHF.

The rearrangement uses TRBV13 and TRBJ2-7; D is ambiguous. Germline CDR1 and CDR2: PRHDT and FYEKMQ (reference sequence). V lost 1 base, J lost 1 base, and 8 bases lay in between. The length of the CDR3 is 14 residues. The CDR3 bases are TGTGCCAGCAGCTTAGAGAGCAAGTCCTACGAGCAGTACTTC. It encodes CASSLESKSYEQYF.

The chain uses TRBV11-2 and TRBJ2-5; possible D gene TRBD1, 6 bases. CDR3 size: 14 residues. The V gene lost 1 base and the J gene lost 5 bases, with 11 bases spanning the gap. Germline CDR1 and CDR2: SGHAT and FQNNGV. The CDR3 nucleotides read TGTGCCAGCAGCTTAGTACAGGGCATGGAGACCCAGTACTTC. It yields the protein CASSLVQGMETQYF.

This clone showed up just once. The CDR3 DNA reads TGTGCCAGCAGTGACCTGGAGGGGGGGACAAACACTGAAGCTTTCTTT. Translation: CASSDLEGGTNTEAFF. V usage is TRBV6-1 and J usage is TRBJ1-1; D possibly corresponds to TRBD1 (6 bases). Trimming cost V 3 bases and J 2 bases, with 16 bases left between them. Germline-derived CDR1 and CDR2 are MNHNS and SASEGT. This CDR3 comprises 16 residues.

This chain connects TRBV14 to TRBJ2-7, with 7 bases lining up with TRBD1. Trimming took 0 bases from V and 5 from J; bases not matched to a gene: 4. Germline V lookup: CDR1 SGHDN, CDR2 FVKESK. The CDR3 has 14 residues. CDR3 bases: TGTGCCAGCAGCCAAGAGACAGGGTTGGACGAGCAGTACTTC. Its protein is CASSQETGLDEQYF.

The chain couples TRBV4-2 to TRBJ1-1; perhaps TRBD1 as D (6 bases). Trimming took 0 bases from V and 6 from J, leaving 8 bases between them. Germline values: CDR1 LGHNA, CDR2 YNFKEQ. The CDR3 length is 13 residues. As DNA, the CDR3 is TGTGCCAGCAGCCAAGACTGGACAGCTGAAGCTTTCTTT. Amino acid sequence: CASSQDWTAEAFF.

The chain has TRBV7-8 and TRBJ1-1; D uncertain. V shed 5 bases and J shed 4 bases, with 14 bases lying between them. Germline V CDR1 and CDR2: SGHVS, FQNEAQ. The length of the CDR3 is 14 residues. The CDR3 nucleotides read TGTGCCAGCAGCCTTGCCGACTTCGGCACTGAAGCTTTCTTT. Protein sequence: CASSLADFGTEAFF.

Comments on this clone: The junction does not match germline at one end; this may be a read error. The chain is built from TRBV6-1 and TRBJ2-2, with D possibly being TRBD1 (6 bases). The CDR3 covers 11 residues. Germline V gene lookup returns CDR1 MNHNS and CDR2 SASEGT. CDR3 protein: CACRGAGELFF. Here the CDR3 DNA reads TGTGCCTGCAGGGGAGCCGGGGAGCTGTTTTTT.

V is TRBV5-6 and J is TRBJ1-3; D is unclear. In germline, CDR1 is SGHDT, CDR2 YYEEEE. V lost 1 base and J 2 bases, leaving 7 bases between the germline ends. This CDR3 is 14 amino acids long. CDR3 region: CASSLYGAGNTIYF. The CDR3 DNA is TGTGCCAGCAGCTTGTACGGGGCTGGAAACACCATATATTTT.

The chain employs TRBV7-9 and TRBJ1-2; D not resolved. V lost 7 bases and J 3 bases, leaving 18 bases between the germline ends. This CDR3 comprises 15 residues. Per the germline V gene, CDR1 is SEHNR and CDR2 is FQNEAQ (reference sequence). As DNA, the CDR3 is TGTGCCAGCACCATTGGGAGCACGACGGACTATGGCTACACCTTC. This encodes CASTIGSTTDYGYTF.

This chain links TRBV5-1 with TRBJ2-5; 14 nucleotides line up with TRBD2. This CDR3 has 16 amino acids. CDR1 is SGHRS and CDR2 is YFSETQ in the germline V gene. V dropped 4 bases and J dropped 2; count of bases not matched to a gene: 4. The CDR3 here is CASSAGLAGGQETQYF. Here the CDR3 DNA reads TGCGCCAGCAGCGCCGGACTAGCGGGGGGTCAAGAGACCCAGTACTTC.

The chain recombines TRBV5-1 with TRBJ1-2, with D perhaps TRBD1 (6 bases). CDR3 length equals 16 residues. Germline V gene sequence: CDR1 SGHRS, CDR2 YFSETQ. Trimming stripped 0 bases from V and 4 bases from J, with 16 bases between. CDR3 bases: TGCGCCAGCAGCTTGGTCGGGGGGGCAGCCTTCTATGGCTACACCTTC. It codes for CASSLVGGAAFYGYTF.

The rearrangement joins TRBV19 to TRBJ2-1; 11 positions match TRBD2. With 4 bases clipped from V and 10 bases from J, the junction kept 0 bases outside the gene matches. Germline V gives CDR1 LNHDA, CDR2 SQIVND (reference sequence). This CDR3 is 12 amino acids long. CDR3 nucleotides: TGTGCCAGTAGTACTAGCGGGGGGGAGCAGTTCTTC. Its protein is CASSTSGGEQFF.

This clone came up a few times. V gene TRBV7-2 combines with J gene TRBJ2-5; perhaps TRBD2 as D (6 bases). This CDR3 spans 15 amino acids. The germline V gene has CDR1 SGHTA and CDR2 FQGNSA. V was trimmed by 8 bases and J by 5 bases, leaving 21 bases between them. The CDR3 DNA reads TGTGCCAGCGCTCCCCCCGGGGCTAGCGTGGAGACCCAGTACTTC. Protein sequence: CASAPPGASVETQYF.

Written as DNA, the CDR3 is TGTGCCAGCAGCTCCTCTCCCGGGACTACCGGGACGCAGTATTTT. This encodes CASSSSPGTTGTQYF. The rearrangement uses TRBV7-3 and TRBJ2-3; 7 bases agree with TRBD2. V was clipped by 4 bases and J by 9 bases; unmatched bases: 13. Germline V gene data show CDR1 as SGHTA and CDR2 as FQGTGA. The CDR3 spans 15 residues.

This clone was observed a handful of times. The CDR3 DNA reads as TGTGCCAGCAGTCCTCTAGCGGGGGGAGCCGGGGAGCTGTTTTTT. It encodes CASSPLAGGAGELFF. The chain is built from TRBV6-1 and TRBJ2-2; 11 positions match TRBD2. The germline V gene encodes CDR1 MNHNS and CDR2 SASEGT. V lost 5 bases, J lost 6 bases, and 5 bases stayed unmatched. This CDR3 has 15 residues.